Below are 24 T cell receptor beta chains sequenced from a single sample in a study of cytomegalovirus exposure and HLA in healthy donors. A multiplex PCR was run with 60 Vbeta primers and 13 Jbeta primers. Sequenced by immunoSEQ multiplex PCR; TCRdb stores in-frame clones only, minus some. Of approximately 160,000 clones listed, 75% to 90% were seen once; the top ten hold about 2%. The specimen sequenced was PBMCs. The receptors were gathered from a human donor in good health.

Concerning this clone: Other DNA sequences in this sample translate to the same CDR3. The V gene is TRBV9, the J gene TRBJ2-2; D gene uncertain. The CDR3 length is 12 residues. The V gene lost 4 bases and the J gene lost 2 bases, with 3 bases spanning the gap. From germline, CDR1 is SGDLS and CDR2 YYNGEE. DNA for the CDR3: TGTGCCAGCAGCCTAAACACCGGGGAGCTGTTTTTT. Encoded protein: CASSLNTGELFF.

V usage is TRBV11-2 and J usage is TRBJ2-1; tentative D call: TRBD1 (5 bases). Germline CDR1 is SGHAT and CDR2 is FQNNGV. V was cut by 3 bases and J by 0 bases, with 12 bases left in between. The CDR3 consists of 16 residues. CDR3 in amino acids: CASSFLKGNSYNEQFF. CDR3 coding DNA: TGTGCCAGCAGCTTTCTTAAGGGGAACTCCTACAATGAGCAGTTCTTC.

The V gene is TRBV7-3, the J gene TRBJ2-7, with TRBD2 matching over 13 bases. Germline V gene lookup returns CDR1 SGHTA and CDR2 FQGTGA. With 4 bases clipped from V and 5 bases from J, the junction kept 23 bases outside the gene matches. The CDR3 sequence is 21 residues long. This CDR3 is CASSSNSPKTSGGTKTHEQYF. CDR3 sequence (DNA): TGTGCCAGCAGCTCTAACTCGCCAAAGACTAGCGGGGGGACGAAGACCCACGAGCAGTACTTC.

Comments on this clone: One end of the junction does not line up with germline, which may come from a read error. This chain links TRBV5-1 with TRBJ2-5, with D unclear. The germline gives CDR1 SGHRS, CDR2 YFSETQ. The CDR3 covers 13 residues. The CDR3 sequence: CASSFQVDETQHF. The CDR3 bases are TGCGCCAGCAGCTTCCAGGTAGATGAGACCCAGCACTTC.

This clone was detected once. The chain recombines TRBV2 with TRBJ2-7; possible D gene TRBD1, 5 bases. Between the trimmed V and J ends, which lost 4 bases and 2 bases, there was a span of 9 bases. CDR1 SNHLY and CDR2 FYNNEI come from the germline V gene. The CDR3 is 13 amino acids. CDR3 sequence: CASSGGRTYEQYF. The CDR3 bases are TGTGCCAGCAGTGGGGGCAGGACCTACGAGCAGTACTTC. Full variable domain (outside the CDR3, taken from reference TRBV2 and TRBJ2-7): EPEVTQTPSHQVTQMGQEVILRCVPISNHLYFYWYRQILGQKVEFLVSFYNNEISEKSEIFDDQFSVERPDGSNFTLKIRSTKLEDSAMYFCASSGGRTYEQYFGPGTRLTVT.

The CDR3 DNA reads as TGTGCCAGCAGTGACCGGTACAATGAGCAGTTCTTC. Translating gives CASSDRYNEQFF. V gene TRBV6-1 combines with J gene TRBJ2-1, with unresolved D. CDR3 length: 12 residues. Germline V gene sequence: CDR1 MNHNS, CDR2 SASEGT. V lost 3 bases, J lost 4 bases, and 4 bases lay in between.

The CDR3 spells CASSPQGRGSYGYTF. The DNA for the CDR3 is TGTGCCAGCAGCCCTCAGGGAAGGGGGTCCTATGGCTACACCTTC. The chain links TRBV4-2 to TRBJ1-2; tentatively, D is TRBD1 (6 bases). The CDR3 covers 15 residues. Germline values: CDR1 LGHNA, CDR2 YNFKEQ. V was pared by 4 bases and J by 4 bases, with 16 bases between.

The V call is TRBV10-3, the J call TRBJ2-7; TRBD1 matches at 7 bases. Germline loops: CDR1 ENHRY, CDR2 SYGVKD. The CDR3 has 14 amino acids. V trimming: 3 bases; J trimming: 3 bases; junction bases outside the gene matches: 5. In DNA form, the CDR3 reads TGTGCCATCAGTGACCCGGGACAGTTCTACGAGCAGTACTTC. It encodes CAISDPGQFYEQYF.

As to this clone: Other DNA sequences from this sample encode an identical CDR3 as well. The chain uses TRBV4-1 and TRBJ1-1; possibly TRBD1 for D (5 bases). CDR3 size: 14 residues. V was pared by 1 base and J by 3 bases, with 9 bases between. Germline loops: CDR1 MGHRA, CDR2 YSYEKL. The CDR3 DNA follows: TGCGCCAGCAGCCAAGGCCAGGGTTACACTGAAGCTTTCTTT. Its translation: CASSQGQGYTEAFF.

CDR3 nucleotide sequence: TGTGCCAGCAGCCCTATTACAGGCGGGAACACTGAAGCTTTCTTT. It codes for CASSPITGGNTEAFF. The J gene is TRBJ1-1, the V gene TRBV2, with D possibly matching TRBD1 (5 bases). The germline V and J ends were trimmed by 6 bases and 1 base, with 15 bases remaining between them. In germline, CDR1 is SNHLY, CDR2 FYNNEI. This CDR3 has 15 amino acids.

The gene calls are TRBV2 and TRBJ2-1; TRBD2 matches at 12 bases. CDR3 size: 16 residues. Germline V gene lookup returns CDR1 SNHLY and CDR2 FYNNEI. Germline trimming cut 2 bases from V and 6 bases from J; bases unmatched to any gene: 5. CDR3 in amino acids: CASSEPLLAGGNEQFF. The CDR3 DNA sequence: TGTGCCAGCAGTGAACCGCTACTAGCGGGGGGCAATGAGCAGTTCTTC.

The rearrangement joins TRBV2 to TRBJ1-5, with D perhaps matching TRBD1 (6 bases). The ends were cut back, 3 bases at V and 6 bases at J, with 15 bases in the middle. Per the germline V gene, CDR1 is SNHLY and CDR2 is FYNNEI. The length of the CDR3 is 15 residues. CDR3 nucleotide sequence: TGTGCCAGCAGTGACAGGGGTTCGGAGAGTCAGCCCCAGCATTTT. Its translation: CASSDRGSESQPQHF. Looking up the rest from reference TRBV2 and TRBJ1-5 gives the full variable domain: EPEVTQTPSHQVTQMGQEVILRCVPISNHLYFYWYRQILGQKVEFLVSFYNNEISEKSEIFDDQFSVERPDGSNFTLKIRSTKLEDSAMYFCASSDRGSESQPQHFGDGTRLSIL.

The V and J genes are TRBV7-9 and TRBJ2-7; D might be TRBD2 (6 bases). Germline-derived CDR1 and CDR2 are SEHNR and FQNEAQ (reference sequence). V was cut by 0 bases and J by 2 bases, with 8 bases left in between. The CDR3 has 14 amino acids. Here the CDR3 DNA reads TGTGCCAGCAGCTTAGCGGGAGGTACCTACGAGCAGTACTTC. Protein: CASSLAGGTYEQYF.

The chain has TRBV7-2 and TRBJ1-5; possible D gene TRBD1, 6 bases. The CDR3 has 14 amino acids. Germline loops: CDR1 SGHTA, CDR2 FQGNSA. The ends were cut back, 2 bases at V and 5 bases at J, with 10 bases in the middle. For the CDR3, the DNA is TGTGCCAGCAGCTTACGGTCAGGGGATCAGCCCCAGCATTTT. Translation gives CASSLRSGDQPQHF.

The rearrangement uses TRBV10-2 and TRBJ2-1; 9 positions match TRBD2. CDR1 WSHSY and CDR2 SAAADI come from the germline V gene. Trimming took 2 bases from V and 7 from J; bases not matched to a gene: 12. The CDR3 totals 17 residues. This chain's CDR3 is CASSEMASGTNYNEQFF. The CDR3, as DNA: TGCGCCAGCAGTGAGATGGCTAGCGGGACCAACTATAATGAGCAGTTCTTC.

The chain has TRBV5-1 and TRBJ2-3; TRBD1 might be the D (6 bases). CDR1 and CDR2 from the germline V gene are SGHRS and YFSETQ. Between the trimmed V and J ends, which lost 7 bases and 6 bases, there was a span of 18 bases. The CDR3 extends over 14 amino acids. The CDR3 is CASQGTEFTDTQYF. The CDR3, as DNA: TGCGCCAGCCAGGGGACCGAGTTTACCGATACGCAGTATTTT.

The table lists this clone with a few counts. The J gene is TRBJ1-1, the V gene TRBV5-6; 8 nucleotides agree with TRBD1. Unmatched junction bases numbered 9, after V lost 7 bases and J lost 7 bases. The CDR3 sequence is 13 residues long. Germline V CDR1 and CDR2: SGHDT, YYEEEE. The CDR3 region is CASRTGWEGEAFF. The CDR3 bases are TGTGCCAGCCGGACAGGGTGGGAAGGTGAAGCTTTCTTT.

V is TRBV11-2 and J is TRBJ1-2; TRBD1 matches 9 bases. Looked up from germline, CDR1 is SGHAT and CDR2 is FQNNGV. J was trimmed by 1 base and V by 5 bases; bases with no gene match: 2. This CDR3 has 14 residues. The CDR3 DNA follows: TGTGCCAGCAGCCCGACAGGGGGTAACTATGGCTACACCTTC. Protein: CASSPTGGNYGYTF.

The chain uses TRBV10-3 and TRBJ2-1; TRBD2 aligns across 13 bases. The CDR3 covers 18 residues. The V gene end was trimmed by 3 bases and the J gene end by 3 bases; junction bases not matched to a gene: 8. Germline CDR1 ENHRY, CDR2 SYGVKD. The CDR3 nucleotides read TGTGCCATCAGTGACGGGACTAGCGGGGTAAGAAGCTACAATGAGCAGTTCTTC. Its translation: CAISDGTSGVRSYNEQFF.

The table lists this clone with a few counts. This sequence joins TRBV6-6 and TRBJ1-5; D not resolved. Germline values: CDR1 MNHNY, CDR2 SVGAGI (reference sequence). V was cut by 10 bases and J by 5 bases, with 15 bases left in between. CDR3 length equals 13 residues. The CDR3 DNA follows: TGTGCCATCAAGTGGCAGGAGGATCAGCCCCAGCATTTT. It is translated as CAIKWQEDQPQHF.

This chain uses TRBV14 with TRBJ2-3; 8 bases agree with TRBD1. The junction had 13 bases not matched to a gene; V was cut back by 3 bases and J by 11 bases. Germline V gives CDR1 SGHDN, CDR2 FVKESK. The CDR3 sequence is 15 residues long. Written as DNA, the CDR3 is TGTGCCAGCAGCCAGGCCCAGGGGGCCGGTGGGGTGCAGTATTTT. Protein sequence: CASSQAQGAGGVQYF.

This chain connects TRBV5-1 to TRBJ2-1; TRBD1 matches at 9 bases. Germline V CDR1 and CDR2: SGHRS, YFSETQ. The CDR3 covers 15 residues. V gave up 4 bases and J gave up 2 bases; unmatched junction bases: 4. The CDR3 DNA reads as TGCGCCAGCAGCCTACAGGGGGCCCCCTACAATGAGCAGTTCTTC. It specifies CASSLQGAPYNEQFF.

The chain links TRBV27 to TRBJ1-1; D ambiguous. The germline gives CDR1 MNHEY, CDR2 SMNVEV (reference sequence). Trimming took 1 base from V and 3 from J, leaving 15 bases between them. The CDR3 sequence is 16 residues long. The CDR3 is CASSLYNPKEDTEAFF. The CDR3 DNA follows: TGTGCCAGCAGTTTATACAACCCAAAAGAGGACACTGAAGCTTTCTTT.

This clone has a handful of counts. The chain combines TRBV5-4 with TRBJ2-7; D gene unclear. The V end lost 3 bases, the J end lost 5 bases, and 18 bases lay between the germline ends. Germline V gene sequence: CDR1 SGHNT, CDR2 YYREEE (reference sequence). The CDR3 consists of 15 residues. The CDR3 sequence: CASSSHSTKVDEQYF. The CDR3 DNA sequence: TGTGCCAGCAGCTCCCATAGCACCAAGGTGGACGAGCAGTACTTC.